This T cell receptor beta chain was recorded in a study of cytomegalovirus exposure and HLA in healthy donors (dated by TCRdb to about 2017). As for the study more broadly: In an earlier analysis of roughly 590 of the donors, 276 Gb of sequence data and approximately 100 million unique TCR beta sequences from about 179 million T cells were reported. The study aimed to test whether cataloging public T cell receptors could reveal signatures of past pathogen exposure. The study profiled the T cell repertoires of around 700 subjects by immunosequencing and related them to cytomegalovirus serostatus. Four or five DR-DQ haplotypes were treated as single units for association and clustering because of strong linkage in the cohort. Among 350 to 400 genotyped donors of the cohort, an average of around 240,000 unique TCR beta nucleotide sequences were sequenced per donor, roughly a sixth of them non-productive. The number of typed donors differed by locus: 629-630 for A, B, C, DRB1 and DQB1; 522 for DQA1; some 590 for DPA1; and about 450 for DPB1. Of the roughly 420 genotyped donors, 70% to 90% were placed in the genetic ancestry cluster associated with self-reported Caucasian donors. Alongside the repertoire data, information on donor age, sex, ethnicity and CMV serostatus was compiled. To predict cytomegalovirus infection status, the study combined high-throughput TCR immunosequencing, statistical association of individual TCRs with disease status, and machine learning. In a later genetic analysis, genome-wide SNP genotypes for about three fifths of the 666 donors were used, and that subset was treated as a discovery cohort. Class I and class II HLA loci were covered by the typing at four-digit resolution. A separate validation cohort of more than 100 different subjects was used in addition to the roughly 720-subject first cohort. An early release covering about 600 HLA-typed donors comprised about 300 gigabases of sequencing data and roughly 86 million unique TCR sequences. All discovery cohort repertoires had been generated using a single sequencing platform. A later analysis re-examined previously published TCR beta repertoires from 610 or so donors and added high-resolution HLA genotyping to investigate patterns of TCR occurrence. An earlier analysis of around 540 of the donors applied high-throughput TCR beta sequencing to assess whether each TCR beta V gene segment acted as functional or pseudogenic. The later analysis used no new phenotypic data to find candidate immune exposures, relying instead on TCR beta sequences and their occurrence across donors. Paper-wide results and their limitations: Some IMGT-functional V segments, including TRBV6-2 and TRBV6-3, could not be told apart with the 87-base-pair reads, so those segments were excluded. In a later analysis, several top co-occurrence clusters were reported to appear linked to parvovirus B19, influenza, CMV and Epstein-Barr virus. According to a later analysis, TCR association rates differed among HLA loci, with DRB1 alleles showing the most associated TCRs and HLA-C alleles showing the fewest. Assigning TCR associations to individual alleles was difficult when HLA alleles, especially DR and DQ, strongly co-occurred. In this cohort, only TCR beta chains were sequenced, and detectable features were limited by the absence of alpha or paired-chain data. Because HLA typing was missing for some donors at each locus, association tests included only the typed subset. V-gene and J-gene trimming of TCR beta chains was associated with a missense DCLRE1C variant in a later genetic analysis, and the association was replicated in an independent cohort. Correlated functional status among segregating V segments might be attributable to linkage disequilibrium, but an unknown experimental factor could not be ruled out. Most CMV-associated TCR beta chains appeared to be HLA-restricted in a later analysis, and the HLA associations seemed to be driven largely by CMV exposure. Broadly in line with IMGT annotations, most TCR beta V segments showed up in productive rearrangements about 87% or about 30% of the time in an earlier analysis of 587 of the donors. About 17 rarely observed V segments, including chromosome 9 orphons, were excluded from the earlier analysis of several hundred of the donors because counts were too low. In both the original and validation cohorts, the classifier was reported to diagnose cytomegalovirus status with high specificity and sensitivity. A few of the identified cytomegalovirus-associated TCR beta chains were confirmed in vitro to be specific for cytomegalovirus antigens. The authors suggested that the approach could potentially be extended to other disease states and immunological phenotypes. A later analysis found that HLA-associated TCR beta chains were more clonally expanded and had lower generation probabilities than equally common non-associated chains. The study gave a list of about 170 TCR beta chains associated with cytomegalovirus. In a later genetic analysis, fewer N-insertions in productive TCRs were reported among donors in an Asian-associated ancestry cluster than the roughly 640-donor mean. Across donors, most TCR sequences were observed very rarely, whereas some public TCRs were present in many individuals. A further reported finding was that TCR beta sequences accurately predicted the HLA-A and HLA-B alleles for most subjects in the first cohort. Immune exposure information for the cohort was limited to CMV serostatus. A cluster of highly shared sequence variants was judged likely to be a technical artifact of the sequencing pipeline. Sequencing depth was assumed to be roughly uniform across donors in the presence/absence analyses, though that assumption may not hold. A later analysis associated 15,000 to 20,000 TCR beta sequences with specific HLA alleles at a false discovery rate of 0.05.

The cohort comprised 666 healthy bone marrow donors. Cohort members were all nominally healthy when sampled, although unrecorded immune exposures were likely present. The donor was CMV seronegative and belonged to the group of roughly 330 seronegative cohort members. A peripheral blood sample was provided by each donor, and peripheral blood mononuclear cells were used for TCR beta sequencing. The Qiagen DNeasy Blood Extraction Kit was used to extract genomic DNA from the blood cell samples. The CDR1 and CDR2 encoded by the germline V gene (reference sequence) are SEHNR and FQNEAQ. V sheds 5 bases and J sheds 4 bases, leaving 21 bases between their ends. Measured from the cysteine to the phenylalanine, the CDR3 is 16 residues long. This entry keeps only the CDR3 DNA: 48 bases, framed from base 1. Library method: the immunoSEQ multiplex PCR assay. A mixture of 60 forward primers for TCR Vbeta segments and 13 reverse primers for TCR Jbeta segments was used in the multiplex PCR. The CDR3 region of rearranged TCR beta genes was amplified from genomic DNA by a multiplex PCR assay. Amplified TCR beta libraries were sequenced as 87-base-pair reads on the Illumina HiSeq System. Per the authors' processing: A later analysis counted approximately 74 million unique TCR beta chains across the 640 or so repertoires, and about 10 million of these chains were shared by at least two donors. To remove PCR and sequencing errors, raw reads were error-corrected and collapsed into unique sequences using a nearest-neighbor algorithm that merged closely related sequences. Alignment of CDR3 sequences to IMGT reference sequences was used to assign V, D and J gene segments. For a sequence to be retained, at least a six-nucleotide match to both a V gene segment and a J gene segment was required. A rearrangement counted as productive if the CDR3 had no stop codons and remained in frame with V and J, and every other rearrangement counted as non-productive. Following IMGT convention, CDR3 was defined as the stretch from the second conserved V-encoded cysteine up to the conserved J-encoded phenylalanine. In an earlier analysis of just under 600 of the donors, sequences lacking an unambiguous match to a single V gene segment were excluded. In an earlier analysis of approximately 610 of the donors, V segments were called functional above 56.7% productive rearrangements and were called segregating when the between-donor standard deviation exceeded 5%. A statistical classification framework was built to diagnose cytomegalovirus status from the catalog of TCR beta chain sequences. A later analysis assigned V and J genes by comparing TCR nucleotide sequences with IMGT/GENE-DB human TR gene sequences. A later analysis assigned CDR3 sequences and most-parsimonious VDJ recombination scenarios with the TCRdist pipeline. In a later analysis, each TCR beta chain was defined by its CDR3 amino acid sequence together with its V-gene family, and reads without a unique V-gene family were excluded. In a later analysis, fewer than 600 highly shared, low-generation-probability nucleotide sequences were removed to address suspected cross-contamination and a sequencing artifact. For each public chain, a later analysis derived a clonal expansion index from normalized ranks of inferred template counts within each repertoire. A later analysis computed generation probabilities with a VDJ recombination model fitted to out-of-frame rearrangements, and checked the results against IGoR. Hypergeometric tests were used in a later analysis to score TCR-TCR, TCR-HLA and TCR-CMV co-occurrence, with a repertoire-size bias correction applied to the TCR pairs. A later analysis estimated false discovery rates by permuting HLA or CMV assignments 20 times. In a later analysis, co-occurring TCRs were grouped with DBSCAN, and TCRdist sequence similarity was added when clustering was performed within HLA-allele-positive subsets. Co-occurrence clustering excluded repertoires with fewer than 30,000 or more than 120,000 public chains, plus five with anomalous nucleotide sharing. The table comes from immuneACCESS by way of TCRdb, which keeps in-frame sequences with V and J called. Part of the clones is missing from these tables; in studies checked, under half for an unresolved V gene and the rest for unknown reasons. The D gene and trimming were derived from the DNA, and the V and J assignments and clone size from that table. This sample holds 200,000 to 250,000 clones; more than 65% were observed only once. The ten largest account for 0.63% of the sample.

On this clone itself: The specificity of this receptor is unknown. No much larger clone exists at a distance of one base, and base qualities are not known.

This TCR was sampled from a man between 18 and 29 years old in good health and CMV-seronegative. Sequencing was carried out using PBMCs. The chain is assembled from TRBV7-9 and TRBJ2-7; no D segment can be confidently identified. The CDR3 has the sequence CASSRLGDSGFYEQYF. The base sequence is TGTGCCAGCAGCCGTCTCGGCGACTCCGGGTTTTACGAGCAGTACTTC.